A single sample gave rise to the 9 T cell receptor beta chains below, sequenced in a study of blood T cell repertoires in COVID-19. Libraries were prepared by immunoSEQ multiplex PCR; TCRdb keeps only in-frame clonotypes and omits some of them. The sample holds about 140,000 clones, about 89% seen once. The sample was peripheral blood. The source of these receptors is a man over 45 who had recovered from COVID-19.

In this sample, this clone turned up once. This CDR3 is CASSLTGGGNTIYF. The CDR3 DNA follows: TGCGCCAGCAGCTTAACAGGGGGCGGAAACACCATATATTTT. The chain employs TRBV5-1 and TRBJ1-3; 9 nucleotides match TRBD1. Germline loops: CDR1 SGHRS, CDR2 YFSETQ. The CDR3 is 14 residues long. With 2 bases clipped from V and 4 bases from J, the junction kept 1 base outside the gene matches. Using reference TRBV5-1 and TRBJ1-3 for the parts outside the CDR3, the full variable domain is KAGVTQTPRYLIKTRGQQVTLSCSPISGHRSVSWYQQTPGQGLQFLFEYFSETQRNKGNFPGRFSGRQFSNSRSEMNVSTLELGDSALYLCASSLTGGGNTIYFGEGSWLTVV.

The J gene is TRBJ1-2, the V gene TRBV7-3; TRBD1 might be the D (5 bases). V was cut by 3 bases and J by 0 bases, with 11 bases left in between. The CDR3 is 15 amino acids. CDR1 SGHTA and CDR2 FQGTGA come from the germline V gene. The CDR3 loop reads CASSLGGSTNYGYTF. Written as DNA, the CDR3 is TGTGCCAGCAGCTTGGGGGGGTCGACTAACTATGGCTACACCTTC. The full variable domain, completed using reference TRBV7-3 and TRBJ1-2, is GAGVSQTPSNKVTEKGKYVELRCDPISGHTALYWYRQSLGQGPEFLIYFQGTGAADDSGLPNDRFFAVRPEGSVSTLKIQRTERGDSAVYLCASSLGGSTNYGYTFGSGTRLTVV.

A single count supports this clone. The chain carries TRBV7-2 and TRBJ1-3; D is undetermined. The CDR3 consists of 13 residues. Trimming left V 4 bases short and J 4 bases short, with 8 bases between. CDR1 is SGHTA, CDR2 FQGNSA, per germline. CDR3 nucleotide sequence: TGTGCCAGCAGCTCCGGACTGGGAAACACCATATATTTT. It encodes CASSSGLGNTIYF. Together with reference TRBV7-2 and TRBJ1-3, the CDR3 gives the full variable domain: GAGVSQSPSNKVTEKGKDVELRCDPISGHTALYWYRQSLGQGLEFLIYFQGNSAPDKSGLPSDRFSAERTGGSVSTLTIQRTQQEDSAVYLCASSSGLGNTIYFGEGSWLTVV.

The CDR3 loop reads CASSPNPTGRTDTQYF. The CDR3 DNA reads TGTGCCAGCAGCCCAAACCCGACAGGTAGAACAGATACGCAGTATTTT. The chain recombines TRBV7-3 with TRBJ2-3; a possible D gene is TRBD1 (6 bases). The V and J ends lost 5 bases and 3 bases respectively, with 18 bases between them. The CDR3 is 16 amino acids. Per germline, CDR1 SGHTA and CDR2 FQGTGA.

In this sample, this clone turned up many times. This chain uses TRBV5-6 with TRBJ2-7, with a tentative D call TRBD1 (6 bases). In germline, CDR1 is SGHDT, CDR2 YYEEEE. The CDR3 totals 13 residues. Trimming took 3 bases from V and 3 from J, leaving 10 bases between them. CDR3 DNA sequence: TGTGCCAGCAGCTCGACAGGCCGCTACGAGCAGTACTTC. This sequence encodes CASSSTGRYEQYF.

V is TRBV18 and J is TRBJ1-5, with TRBD1 identical over 7 bases. CDR1 KGHSH and CDR2 LQKENI come from the germline V gene. Trimming at V came to 6 bases and at J to 3 bases, leaving 5 bases not matched to a gene. The CDR3 contains 14 residues. CDR3 sequence reads: CASSSQGDNQPQHF. The CDR3 coding sequence is TGTGCCAGCTCTTCCCAGGGGGACAATCAGCCCCAGCATTTT.

V is TRBV19 and J is TRBJ2-7, with TRBD1 as a possible D gene (7 bases). V gave up 4 bases and J gave up 9 bases, with 25 bases separating them. The germline gives CDR1 LNHDA, CDR2 SQIVND (reference sequence). The CDR3 has 16 amino acids. CDR3 sequence: CASSTSGGQLNSGQYF. CDR3 DNA: TGTGCCAGTAGTACTTCCGGGGGACAGCTTAATTCCGGGCAGTACTTC. Looking up the rest from reference TRBV19 and TRBJ2-7 gives the full variable domain: DGGITQSPKYLFRKEGQNVTLSCEQNLNHDAMYWYRQDPGQGLRLIYYSQIVNDFQKGDIAEGYSVSREKKESFPLTVTSAQKNPTAFYLCASSTSGGQLNSGQYFGPGTRLTVT.

The V gene is TRBV7-9, the J gene TRBJ2-3, with D perhaps matching TRBD1 (5 bases). This CDR3 has 15 amino acids. Germline CDR1 SEHNR, CDR2 FQNEAQ (reference sequence). Trimming removed 0 bases at V and 4 bases at J, with 11 bases between. Here the CDR3 DNA reads TGTGCCAGCAGCTTAGCGCTGTCAGGGCCAGATACGCAGTATTTT. Its protein product is CASSLALSGPDTQYF.

V and J are TRBV15 and TRBJ2-1; TRBD2 aligns across 12 bases. CDR3 size: 17 residues. With 0 bases clipped from V and 6 bases from J, the junction kept 6 bases outside the gene matches. The germline V gene encodes CDR1 LNHNV and CDR2 YYDKDF (reference sequence). The CDR3 is CATSRDRGLAGSNEQFF. CDR3 nucleotides: TGTGCCACCAGCAGAGATAGGGGACTAGCGGGTAGCAATGAGCAGTTCTTC. Full variable domain (rest looked up from reference TRBV15 and TRBJ2-1): DAMVIQNPRYQVTQFGKPVTLSCSQTLNHNVMYWYQQKSSQAPKLLFHYYDKDFNNEADTPDNFQSRRPNTSFCFLDIRSPGLGDTAMYLCATSRDRGLAGSNEQFFGPGTRLTVL.